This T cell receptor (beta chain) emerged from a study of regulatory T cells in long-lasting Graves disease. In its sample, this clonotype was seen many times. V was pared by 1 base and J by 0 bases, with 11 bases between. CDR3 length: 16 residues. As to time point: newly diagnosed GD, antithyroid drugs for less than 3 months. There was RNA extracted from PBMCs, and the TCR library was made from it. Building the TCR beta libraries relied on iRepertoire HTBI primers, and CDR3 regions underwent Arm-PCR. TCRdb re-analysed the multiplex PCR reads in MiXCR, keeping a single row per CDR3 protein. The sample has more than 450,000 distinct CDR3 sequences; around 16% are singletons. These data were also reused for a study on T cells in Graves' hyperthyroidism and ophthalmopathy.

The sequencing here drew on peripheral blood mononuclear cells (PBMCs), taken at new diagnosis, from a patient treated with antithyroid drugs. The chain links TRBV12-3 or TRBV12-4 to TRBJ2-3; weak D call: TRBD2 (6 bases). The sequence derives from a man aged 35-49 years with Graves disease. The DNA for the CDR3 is TGTGCCAGCAGTTTAGGGGACTTAGGTAGCACAGATACGCAGTATTTT. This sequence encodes CASSLGDLGSTDTQYF.